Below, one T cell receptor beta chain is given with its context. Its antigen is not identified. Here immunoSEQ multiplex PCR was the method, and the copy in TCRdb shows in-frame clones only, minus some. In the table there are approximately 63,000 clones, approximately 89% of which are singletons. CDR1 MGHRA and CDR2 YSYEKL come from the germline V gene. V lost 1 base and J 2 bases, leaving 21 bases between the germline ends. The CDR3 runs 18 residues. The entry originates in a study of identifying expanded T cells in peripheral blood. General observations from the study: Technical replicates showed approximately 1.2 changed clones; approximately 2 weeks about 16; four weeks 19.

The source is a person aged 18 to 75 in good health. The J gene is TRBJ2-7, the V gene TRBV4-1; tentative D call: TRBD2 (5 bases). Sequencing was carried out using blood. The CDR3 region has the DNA TGCGCCAGCAGCCAAGTTGATTTTCTTCCGGGAAGGCCCTACGAGCAGTACTTC. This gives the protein CASSQVDFLPGRPYEQYF.